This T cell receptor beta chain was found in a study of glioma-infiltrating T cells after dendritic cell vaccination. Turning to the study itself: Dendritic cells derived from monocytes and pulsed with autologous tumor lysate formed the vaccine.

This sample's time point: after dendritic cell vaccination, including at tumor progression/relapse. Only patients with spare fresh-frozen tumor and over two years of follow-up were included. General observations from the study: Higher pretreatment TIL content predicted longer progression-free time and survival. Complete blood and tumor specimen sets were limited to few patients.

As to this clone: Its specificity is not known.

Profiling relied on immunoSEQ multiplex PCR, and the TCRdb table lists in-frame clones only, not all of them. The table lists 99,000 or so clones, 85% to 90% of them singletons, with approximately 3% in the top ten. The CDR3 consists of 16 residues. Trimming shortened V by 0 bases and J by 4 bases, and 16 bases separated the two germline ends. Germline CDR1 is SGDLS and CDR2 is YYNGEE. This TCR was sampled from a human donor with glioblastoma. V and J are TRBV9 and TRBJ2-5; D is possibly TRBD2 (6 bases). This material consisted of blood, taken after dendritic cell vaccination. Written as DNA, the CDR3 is TGTGCCAGCAGCGTAGCAGGTAGCGGAGGACTAGAGACCCAGTACTTC. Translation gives CASSVAGSGGLETQYF.